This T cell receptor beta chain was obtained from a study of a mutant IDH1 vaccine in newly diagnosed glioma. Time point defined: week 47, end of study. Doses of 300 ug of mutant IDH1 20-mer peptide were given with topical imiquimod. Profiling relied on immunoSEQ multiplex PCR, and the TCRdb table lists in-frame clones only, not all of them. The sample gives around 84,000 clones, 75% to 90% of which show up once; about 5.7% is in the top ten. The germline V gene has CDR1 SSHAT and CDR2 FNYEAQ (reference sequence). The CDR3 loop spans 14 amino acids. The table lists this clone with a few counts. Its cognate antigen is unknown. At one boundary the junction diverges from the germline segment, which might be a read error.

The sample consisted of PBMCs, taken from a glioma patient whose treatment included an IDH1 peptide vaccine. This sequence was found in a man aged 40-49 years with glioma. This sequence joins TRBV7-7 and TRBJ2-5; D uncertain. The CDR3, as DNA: TGTGCTAGCAGCTTAATCGGAGTGGGGGAGACCCAGTACTTC. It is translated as CASSLIGVGETQYF.